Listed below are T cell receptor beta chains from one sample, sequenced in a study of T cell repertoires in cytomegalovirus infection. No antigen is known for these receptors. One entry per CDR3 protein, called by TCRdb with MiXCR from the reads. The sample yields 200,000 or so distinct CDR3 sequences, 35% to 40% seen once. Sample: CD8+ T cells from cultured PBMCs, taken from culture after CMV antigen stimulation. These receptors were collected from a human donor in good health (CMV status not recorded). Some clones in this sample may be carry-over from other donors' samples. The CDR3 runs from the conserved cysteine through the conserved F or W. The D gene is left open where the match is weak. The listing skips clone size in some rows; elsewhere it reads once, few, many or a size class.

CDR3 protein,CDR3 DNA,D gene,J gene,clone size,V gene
CSVEVQVKGGYGYTF,TGCAGCGTTGAAGTACAGGTCAAAGGCGGCTATGGCTACACCTTC,NA,TRBJ1-2,many,TRBV29-1
CASSLNPMETEAFF,TGTGCCAGCAGCCTTAACCCCATGGAGACTGAAGCTTTCTTT,NA,TRBJ1-1,NA,TRBV7-3
CSVDEGSYEQYF,TGCAGCGTTGACGAGGGATCCTACGAGCAGTACTTC,NA,TRBJ2-7,few,TRBV29-1
CASSDRVRYNEQFF,TGCGCCAGCAGTGACAGGGTTAGGTACAATGAGCAGTTCTTC,NA,TRBJ2-1,NA,TRBV10-2
CAISEGQESQPQHF,TGTGCCATCAGTGAGGGGCAGGAAAGCCAGCCCCAGCATTTT,NA,TRBJ1-5,NA,TRBV10-3
CASSLYRLAGAPETQYF,TGTGCCAGCAGCTTATACCGGCTAGCGGGGGCCCCAGAGACCCAGTACTTC,TRBD2,TRBJ2-5,many,TRBV7-8
CASSLSRTSMNTEAFF,TGTGCCAGCAGTTTATCCCGGACATCGATGAACACTGAAGCTTTCTTT,NA,TRBJ1-1,NA,TRBV27
CASSLGAPYEQYF,TGTGCCAGCAGTTTAGGGGCACCCTACGAGCAGTACTTC,NA,TRBJ2-7,NA,TRBV27
CASSPPGAVGYTF,TGTGCCAGCAGCCCACCGGGTGCAGTCGGCTACACCTTC,NA,TRBJ1-2,NA,TRBV7-9
CARVLPTITGGQGPSYNEQFF,TGTGCCAGGGTACTCCCGACTATAACGGGAGGACAGGGCCCCTCCTACAATGAGCAGTTCTTC,NA,TRBJ2-1,NA,TRBV6-4
CASSEEAASYEQYF,TGTGCCAGCAGTGAGGAGGCAGCCTCCTACGAGCAGTACTTC,NA,TRBJ2-7,few,TRBV2
CASSPAGPGYYEQYF,TGTGCCAGCAGCCCTGCGGGACCGGGATACTACGAGCAGTACTTC,NA,TRBJ2-7,once,TRBV28
CASSKGDGSYEQYF,TGTGCCAGCAGCAAGGGCGACGGCTCCTACGAGCAGTACTTC,NA,TRBJ2-7,few,TRBV7-2
CASSPASVGEQYF,TGTGCCAGCAGCCCGGCCAGTGTGGGGGAGCAGTACTTC,NA,TRBJ2-7,few,TRBV7-9
CASSTQHNTEAFF,TGTGCCAGCAGCACCCAGCACAACACTGAAGCTTTCTTT,NA,TRBJ1-1,NA,TRBV7-9
CASSLDSMGSNTYAVF,TGTGCCAGCAGCTTAGATTCTATGGGCTCGAACACTTATGCTGTATTT,NA,TRBJ1-1,NA,TRBV7-2
CATPTSVNTQYF,TGTGCCACCCCGACTAGCGTTAATACGCAGTATTTT,TRBD2,TRBJ2-3,few,TRBV10-3
CASSPPPVDSHSYGYTF,TGTGCCAGCAGCCCTCCCCCGGTCGACAGCCACTCCTATGGCTACACCTTC,NA,TRBJ1-2,NA,TRBV7-8
CASGTSGSGDTQYF,TGTGCCAGCGGTACTAGCGGGAGCGGTGATACGCAGTATTTT,TRBD2,TRBJ2-3,NA,TRBV27
CASSLANIRSF,TGTGCCAGCAGCTTAGCTAATATTCGGTCCTTC,NA,TRBJ2-1,NA,TRBV7-2
CASVLGTGVGETQYF,TGTGCCAGCGTTCTGGGGACAGGGGTAGGAGAGACCCAGTACTTC,TRBD1,TRBJ2-5,NA,TRBV11-2
CASSLTRSAYGYTF,TGTGCCAGCAGTTTAACTCGCTCTGCCTATGGCTACACCTTC,NA,TRBJ1-2,NA,TRBV12-3/TRBV12-4
CASSLWASVTHNEQFF,TGCGCCAGCAGCTTGTGGGCTAGCGTCACACACAATGAGCAGTTCTTC,NA,TRBJ2-1,NA,TRBV5-1
CASSGLESWTGELFF,TGTGCCAGCAGTGGACTAGAGTCGTGGACCGGGGAGCTGTTTTTT,NA,TRBJ2-2,NA,TRBV6-1
CASRGGFNQPQHF,TGTGCCAGCAGGGGGGGCTTTAATCAGCCCCAGCATTTT,NA,TRBJ1-5,NA,TRBV7-2
CSAEGYSTYGGYGYTF,TGCAGCGCAGAAGGTTACAGTACTTATGGAGGCTATGGCTACACCTTC,NA,TRBJ1-2,NA,TRBV29-1
CSARRLGSGNAEAFF,TGCAGTGCTAGAAGGCTGGGGTCTGGGAACGCTGAAGCTTTCTTT,NA,TRBJ1-1,NA,TRBV20-1
CASSLSRSGDYGYTF,TGTGCCAGCAGCCTTTCTCGGTCGGGGGACTATGGCTACACCTTC,NA,TRBJ1-2,few,TRBV14
CATSDFPGQQSSYNEQFF,TGTGCCACCAGTGATTTCCCGGGCCAACAGAGCTCCTACAATGAGCAGTTCTTC,NA,TRBJ2-1,many,TRBV24-1
CASSLTKSRGTPYNEQFF,TGTGCCAGCAGCTTAACGAAGTCGAGGGGTACCCCCTACAATGAGCAGTTCTTC,NA,TRBJ2-1,NA,TRBV7-3
CASSPLGPSYEQYF,TGTGCCAGCAGCCCTCTCGGGCCTTCCTACGAGCAGTACTTC,NA,TRBJ2-7,many,TRBV7-8
CASSQKTSGGDTQYF,TGCGCCAGCAGCCAAAAGACTAGCGGGGGAGATACGCAGTATTTT,TRBD2,TRBJ2-3,NA,TRBV4-1
CASSLARVQGVAGELFF,TGTGCCAGCAGTTTGGCCCGTGTACAGGGGGTGGCCGGGGAGCTGTTTTTT,TRBD1,TRBJ2-2,NA,TRBV12-3/TRBV12-4
CASAQGGYNEQFF,TGTGCCAGCGCCCAGGGGGGCTACAATGAGCAGTTCTTC,NA,TRBJ2-1,NA,TRBV11-2
CASSDPLTGHYEQYF,TGTGCCAGCAGTGATCCCCTGACAGGGCACTACGAGCAGTACTTC,TRBD1,TRBJ2-7,NA,TRBV2
CASSLSRGVAGGYTF,TGTGCCAGCAGCTTAAGTCGGGGGGTAGCAGGTGGCTACACCTTC,NA,TRBJ1-2,NA,TRBV11-2
CATSRDTGVTDTQYF,TGTGCCACCAGCAGAGATACAGGGGTCACAGATACGCAGTATTTT,TRBD1,TRBJ2-3,once,TRBV15
CASSYSQGTDTQYF,TGTGCCAGCAGTTACAGCCAGGGGACAGATACGCAGTATTTT,NA,TRBJ2-3,few,TRBV6-5
CASSLQDQETQYF,TGTGCCAGCAGTTTACAGGACCAAGAGACCCAGTACTTC,NA,TRBJ2-5,once,TRBV27